This T cell receptor beta chain is from a study of human T cells and chemical hapten exposure. For the study at large: The study traced per-sample TCR yield variation mainly to small differences in pooled library volumes. Study findings and constraints: The number of TCRs above 1 in 1000 frequency did not change after DPC sensitization.

The time point here: healthy volunteer bleed at 6 weeks. Unseparated into fractions, whole blood served as the source from which total RNA was extracted. As regards this clonotype: Its antigen remains unidentified.

Per the germline V gene, CDR1 is MDHEN and CDR2 is SYDVKM. The CDR3 has 15 amino acids. Trimming left V 5 bases short and J 1 base short, with 12 bases between. It was the library that attached unique molecular identifiers to individual cDNA molecules. One entry per CDR3 protein results from TCRdb running MiXCR on the RACE reads. In the table there are some 65,000 distinct CDR3 sequences, 5.5% to 7.5% of which are singletons. The chain uses TRBV28 and TRBJ1-5; D is possibly TRBD1 (6 bases). The sequencing input was whole blood. The TCR comes from a female donor in good health. Some clones in this sample may be carry-over from other donors' samples. The CDR3 nucleotides read TGTGCCAGCAGTCAGATAGGACAGAGCAATCAGCCCCAGCATTTT. Residues: CASSQIGQSNQPQHF.